This T cell receptor (beta chain) comes out of a study of breast tumors, draining lymph nodes, adjacent tissues (dated by TCRdb to the mid-2010s). As for the study more broadly: The study compared TCR beta repertoires across tumor, adjacent nontumor tissue and axillary lymph nodes from breast cancer patients. The study aimed to assess the relationships and possible T-cell exchange between tumor, surrounding tissue and draining lymph node repertoires in human breast cancer.

Lymph node samples came from the axillary draining lymph nodes of breast cancer patients. The table lists this clonotype with many counts. Its antigen remains undetermined. The sample holds no much larger clone one base away, and base qualities are not on file. Findings and caveats that apply to the study as a whole: The data were considered consistent with most tumor T cells being derived from the lymph node and subsequently expanding within tumor tissue. T-cell repertoire diversity in tumors was found to be lower than in lymph nodes but higher than in nontumor tissue, and preferential V and J gene usage was observed. The study presented the conclusion that tumor T cells originate in lymph nodes as consistent with a hypothesis, not as something directly demonstrated. The similarity between tumor and nontumor tissue repertoires was significantly greater in luminal-like breast cancer than in basal-like breast cancer.

For sequencing, an Illumina HiSeq 2000 was employed. TCR beta chain libraries were generated through multiplex PCR amplification. The amplified TCR beta chain products were analyzed by high-throughput sequencing. TCRdb reanalyzed the raw reads on its own, using fastp at Q25 for trimming and MiXCR for clone calling, and kept in-frame beta chains. Identical CDR3 protein sequences are pooled into one entry, listed with their most common genes and DNA. The sample table lists some 140,000 distinct CDR3 sequences, about a fifth of them with a count of one. The ten largest account for roughly 2.8% of the sample. The V and J ends are trimmed by 5 bases and 0 bases, leaving 13 bases between them. Spanning cysteine to phenylalanine, the CDR3 consists of 16 amino acids. Just the 48-base CDR3 DNA is kept, in frame starting at base 1.

Source material: axillary lymph node tissue. Recombination connected TRBV12-3 or TRBV12-4 to TRBJ2-2; matching of 6 bases hints at TRBD1 as the D gene. The sequence derives from a female donor with breast cancer. Some clones in this sample may be carry-over from other donors' samples. The DNA sequence follows: TGTGCCAGCAGTCCTACGGGGACAACGAACACCGGGGAGCTGTTTTTT. Its protein is CASSPTGTTNTGELFF.